This is a list of T cell receptor beta chains from one sample in a study of post-analysis software for immune sequencing data. Using its own MiXCR run on the PCR reads, TCRdb lists one record per CDR3 protein. The sample consists of hundreds of thousands of distinct CDR3 sequences, 40% to 50% of them appearing once. The sequenced material came from blood. These receptors originate from a girl under 18 with multiple sclerosis. CDR3s include the opening cysteine and the closing phenylalanine or tryptophan. D genes are given only for firm matches. Not all rows give a size; the values are once, few, many and, for expanded clones, a class.

v_call,d_call,clone_size,j_call,cdr3_nt,cdr3_aa
TRBV10-1,TRBD2,few,TRBJ2-5,TGCGCCAGCAGTGCCTCCGGACTAGCGGGAAAGACCCAGTACTTC,CASSASGLAGKTQYF
TRBV20-1,NA,few,TRBJ2-3,TGCAGTGCTAGAGTGAACAAGGCGGGGCTAGGAGATACGCAGTATTTT,CSARVNKAGLGDTQYF
TRBV5-1,NA,NA,TRBJ2-1,TGCGCCAGCAGCCAGGAAGGGGTCACCTCCTACAATGAGCAGTTCTTC,CASSQEGVTSYNEQFF
TRBV5-1,NA,NA,TRBJ1-6,TGCGCCAGCAGCTTGGTGGGGGCGTACAATTCACCCCTCCACTTT,CASSLVGAYNSPLHF
TRBV28,NA,few,TRBJ2-3,TGTGCCAGCAGTTCACCAGGGGGGGCAGATACGCAGTATTTT,CASSSPGGADTQYF
TRBV12-3/TRBV12-4,NA,NA,TRBJ2-1,TGTGCCAGCAGGATGATCGGGAGATTAAATGAGCAGTTCTTC,CASRMIGRLNEQFF
TRBV12-3/TRBV12-4,NA,NA,TRBJ1-2,TGTGCCAGCAGTTTCTTCTATGGCTACACCTTC,CASSFFYGYTF
TRBV2,NA,few,TRBJ2-7,TGTGCCAGCAGTGAGGCGGGGTGGCACGAGCAGTACTTC,CASSEAGWHEQYF
TRBV27,TRBD2,once,TRBJ2-3,TGTGCCAGCAGTTTCTTGCGAGCGGGGAGCACAGATACGCAGTATTTT,CASSFLRAGSTDTQYF
TRBV5-1,TRBD1,few,TRBJ2-3,TGCGCCAGCACCTCGGAGGACAGGGTACCAGATACGCAGTATTTT,CASTSEDRVPDTQYF
TRBV4-1,TRBD1,NA,TRBJ1-2,TGCGCCAGCAGCCAAGGAAACAGCCGGGACAGACCAAACTATGGCTACACCTTC,CASSQGNSRDRPNYGYTF
TRBV10-3,NA,few,TRBJ1-1,TGTGCCATCAGTTGGGGGGACACTGAAGCTTTCTTT,CAISWGDTEAFF
TRBV4-2,TRBD2,few,TRBJ2-3,TGTGCCAGCAGCCAAGATTTTGGTAGCGGGGCCGCAGATACGCAGTATTTT,CASSQDFGSGAADTQYF
TRBV25-1,TRBD1,NA,TRBJ2-7,TGTGCCAGCAGTGAATATATTCCGGCAGGGGGCGGGTTGGACTACGAGCAGTACTTC,CASSEYIPAGGGLDYEQYF
TRBV29-1,NA,NA,TRBJ1-2,TGCAGCGCTGGCCCGAGGAAAGCTAACTATGGCTACACCTTC,CSAGPRKANYGYTF
TRBV12-3/TRBV12-4,NA,few,TRBJ1-1,TGTGCCAGCAGTCTAGGGGGAACCGCTGAAGCTTTCTTT,CASSLGGTAEAFF
TRBV7-8,NA,once,TRBJ2-5,TGTGCCAGCAGCTACCGCTACCTCCCGCAAGAGACCCAGTACTTC,CASSYRYLPQETQYF
TRBV2,TRBD2,few,TRBJ2-7,TGTGCCAGCAGGGGGCGGGAGCCCTACGAGCAGTACTTC,CASRGREPYEQYF
TRBV7-8,TRBD2,NA,TRBJ2-1,TGTGCCAGCAGCTTAGCGCCGGGACTAGCGGGATACAATGAGCAGTTCTTC,CASSLAPGLAGYNEQFF
TRBV5-1,TRBD1,many,TRBJ2-7,TGTGCCAGCAGCTTAACAGGGGACGAGCAGTACTTC,CASSLTGDEQYF
TRBV9,NA,few,TRBJ2-4,TGTGCCAGCAGCGTAGACGGGGACGGGAACATTCAGTACTTC,CASSVDGDGNIQYF
TRBV7-2,TRBD1,few,TRBJ2-7,TGTGCCAGCAGCTGGACCCAGGGGGCGTACGAGCAGTACTTC,CASSWTQGAYEQYF
TRBV20-1,NA,few,TRBJ2-1,TGCAGTGCTAGCGGGTACAATGAGCAGTTCTTC,CSASGYNEQFF